Listed below are T cell receptor beta chains from one sample, sequenced in a study of beta chain features in type 1 diabetes. The repertoire was sequenced with immunoSEQ multiplex PCR; TCRdb's copy has only in-frame clones and lacks some. The table shows about half a million clones, with 30% occurring only once. The sample comprised naive CD4+ T cells from blood. The origin of the receptors is a man between 18 and 35 years old in good health. Both conserved end residues are part of each CDR3. D genes are given only for firm matches. Size tells how often a clone was seen (once, few, many) or the class of an expanded clone, and some rows leave it out.

TRBD2	TRBV7-9	TRBJ2-7	.	TGTGCCAGCAGAGCGGGATCCTTACTCGAGCAGTACTTC	CASRAGSLLEQYF
.	TRBV29-1	TRBJ1-1	.	TGCAGCGTTATCCGGACCGACCAGCGAGCTTTCTTT	CSVIRTDQRAFF
.	TRBV13	TRBJ2-3	few	TGTGCCAGCAGCTCCGACTCCCGCACAGATACGCAGTATTTT	CASSSDSRTDTQYF
TRBD1	TRBV27	TRBJ2-7	.	TGTGCCAGCAGTTTCCGGGACAGGGCCTACGAGCAGTACTTC	CASSFRDRAYEQYF
.	TRBV5-1	TRBJ2-1	.	TGCGCCAGCAGCTTGGAGACTAGAAACAATGAGCAGTTCTTC	CASSLETRNNEQFF
TRBD2	TRBV15	TRBJ2-3	once	TGTGCCACCAGCAGACGCGAGACTAGCGGGCGCCCAGATACGCAGTATTTT	CATSRRETSGRPDTQYF
TRBD2	TRBV9	TRBJ2-2	.	TGTGCCAGCAGCGTAGCTCCGGGAGGGCCCACCGGGGAGCTGTTTTTT	CASSVAPGGPTGELFF
.	TRBV7-2	TRBJ2-7	.	TGTGCCAGCAGCGGCGACAGGTTCTACGAGCAGTACTTC	CASSGDRFYEQYF
TRBD2	TRBV9	TRBJ2-7	.	TGTGCCAGCAGCGTAGGGCGGACTAGCAGGTACGAGCAGTACTTC	CASSVGRTSRYEQYF
.	TRBV27	TRBJ2-1	once	TGTGCCAGCAGTCCAGAGTCCTACAATGAGCAGTTCTTC	CASSPESYNEQFF
.	TRBV14	TRBJ2-1	few	TGTGCCAGCAGCCAGGACTTATACAATGAGCAGTTCTTC	CASSQDLYNEQFF
.	TRBV29-1	TRBJ1-1	.	TGCAGCGTTAGAGGTCCTGAAGCTTTCTTT	CSVRGPEAFF
.	TRBV7-9	TRBJ1-1	.	TGTGCCAGCAGCGTCGGACAGGAAGCTTTCTTT	CASSVGQEAFF